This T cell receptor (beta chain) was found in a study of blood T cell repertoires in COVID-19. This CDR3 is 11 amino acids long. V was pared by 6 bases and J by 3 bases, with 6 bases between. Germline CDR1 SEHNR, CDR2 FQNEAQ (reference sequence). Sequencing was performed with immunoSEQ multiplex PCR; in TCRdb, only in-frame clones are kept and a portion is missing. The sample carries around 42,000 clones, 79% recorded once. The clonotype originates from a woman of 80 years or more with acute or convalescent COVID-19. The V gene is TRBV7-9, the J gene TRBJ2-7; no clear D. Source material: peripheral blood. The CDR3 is CASSGSYEQYF. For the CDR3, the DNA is TGTGCCAGCAGTGGCAGCTACGAGCAGTACTTC.